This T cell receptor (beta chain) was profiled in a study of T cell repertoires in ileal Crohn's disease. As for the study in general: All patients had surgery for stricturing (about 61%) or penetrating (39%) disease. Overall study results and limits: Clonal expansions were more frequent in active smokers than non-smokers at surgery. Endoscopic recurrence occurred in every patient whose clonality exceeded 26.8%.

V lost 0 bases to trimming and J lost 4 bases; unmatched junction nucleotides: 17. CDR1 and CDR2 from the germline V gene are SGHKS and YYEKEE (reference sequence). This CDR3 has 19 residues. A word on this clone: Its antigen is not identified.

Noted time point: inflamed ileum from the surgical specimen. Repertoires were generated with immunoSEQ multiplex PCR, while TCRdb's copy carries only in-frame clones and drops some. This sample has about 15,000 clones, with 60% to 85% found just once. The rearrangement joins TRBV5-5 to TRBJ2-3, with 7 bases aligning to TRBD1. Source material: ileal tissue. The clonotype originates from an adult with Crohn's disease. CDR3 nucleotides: TGTGCCAGCAGCTTGGACCCTTTGGACAGGCAGCCGGCAGCAGATACGCAGTATTTT. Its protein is CASSLDPLDRQPAADTQYF.